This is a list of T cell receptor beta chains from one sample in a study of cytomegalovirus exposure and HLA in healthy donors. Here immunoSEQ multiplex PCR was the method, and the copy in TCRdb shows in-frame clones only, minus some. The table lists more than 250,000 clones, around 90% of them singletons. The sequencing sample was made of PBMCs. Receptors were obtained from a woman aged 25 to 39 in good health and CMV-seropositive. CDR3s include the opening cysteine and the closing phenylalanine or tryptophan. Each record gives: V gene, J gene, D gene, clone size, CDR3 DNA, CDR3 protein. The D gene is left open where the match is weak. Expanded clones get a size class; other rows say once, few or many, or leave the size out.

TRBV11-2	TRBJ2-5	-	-	TGTGCCAGCAGCTTAGATTACACCCAAGAGACCCAGTACTTC	CASSLDYTQETQYF
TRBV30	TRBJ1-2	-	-	TGTGCCTGGAGTGAAACCCCCAGGGACTATGGCTACACCTTC	CAWSETPRDYGYTF
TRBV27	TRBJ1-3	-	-	TGTGCCAGCAGTTTGAGTTACTCTGGAAACACCATATATTTT	CASSLSYSGNTIYF
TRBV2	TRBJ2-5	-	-	TGTGCCAGCACCCCCGGGGTTCTGGGTTCCCCAGAGACCCAGTACTTC	CASTPGVLGSPETQYF
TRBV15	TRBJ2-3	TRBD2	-	TGTGCCACCAGCGAGCCGGGACTAGCCTCTTGGACAGATACGCAGTATTTT	CATSEPGLASWTDTQYF
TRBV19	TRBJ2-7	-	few	TGTGCCAGTAGTATGGGGGCAGGGAGCTACGAGCAGTACTTC	CASSMGAGSYEQYF
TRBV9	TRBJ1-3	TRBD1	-	TGTGCCAGCAGCGTAGGGACAGGGGGAAACACCATATATTTT	CASSVGTGGNTIYF
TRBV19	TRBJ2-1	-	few	TGTGCCAGTTCTAGTATAAGGAGGGCCGGGGGCAATGAGCAGTTCTTC	CASSSIRRAGGNEQFF
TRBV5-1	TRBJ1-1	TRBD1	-	TGCGCCAGCAGCTTGGTAGGGGGCAACTACGCCCCGAACACTGAAGCTTTCTTT	CASSLVGGNYAPNTEAFF
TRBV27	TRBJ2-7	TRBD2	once	TGTGCCAGCAGTTTAGCGGGAGTGACCTACGAGCAGTACTTC	CASSLAGVTYEQYF
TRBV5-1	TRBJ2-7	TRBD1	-	TGCGCCAGCAGCTTCACAGGGGGTGGGGGCTACGAGCAGTACTTC	CASSFTGGGGYEQYF
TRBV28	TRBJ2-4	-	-	TGTGCCAGCAGTCCCTCGGAGGGTAAAGGGGGAGCCAAAAACATTCAGTACTTC	CASSPSEGKGGAKNIQYF
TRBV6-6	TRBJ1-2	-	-	TGTGCCAGCAGTCAACCACCGGGGGGCTACACCTTC	CASSQPPGGYTF
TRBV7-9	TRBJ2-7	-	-	TGTGCCAGCAGCTTAAGGTCGGGCAGATCCTACGAGCAGTACTTC	CASSLRSGRSYEQYF
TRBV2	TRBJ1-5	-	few	TGTGCCAGCAGCGTAACGAGCAGGGATCAGCCCCAGCATTTT	CASSVTSRDQPQHF
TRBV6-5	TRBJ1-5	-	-	TGTGCCAGCAGTTACTCGAGCGGGTCTGGTCAGCCCCAGCATTTT	CASSYSSGSGQPQHF
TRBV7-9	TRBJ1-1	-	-	TGTGCCAGCAGCGGGCGCTTCGGTACTGAAGCTTTCTTT	CASSGRFGTEAFF
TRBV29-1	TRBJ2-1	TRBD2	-	TGCAGCCTAATTCGAGCGGGAACCAATGAGCAGTTCTTC	CSLIRAGTNEQFF
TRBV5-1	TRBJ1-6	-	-	TGCGCCAGCAGCTTGGTTCAGGGAGGGAATTCACCCCTCCACTTT	CASSLVQGGNSPLHF
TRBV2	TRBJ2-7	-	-	TGTGCCACCCATAGGGGGGGGGACGAGCAGTACTTC	CATHRGGDEQYF